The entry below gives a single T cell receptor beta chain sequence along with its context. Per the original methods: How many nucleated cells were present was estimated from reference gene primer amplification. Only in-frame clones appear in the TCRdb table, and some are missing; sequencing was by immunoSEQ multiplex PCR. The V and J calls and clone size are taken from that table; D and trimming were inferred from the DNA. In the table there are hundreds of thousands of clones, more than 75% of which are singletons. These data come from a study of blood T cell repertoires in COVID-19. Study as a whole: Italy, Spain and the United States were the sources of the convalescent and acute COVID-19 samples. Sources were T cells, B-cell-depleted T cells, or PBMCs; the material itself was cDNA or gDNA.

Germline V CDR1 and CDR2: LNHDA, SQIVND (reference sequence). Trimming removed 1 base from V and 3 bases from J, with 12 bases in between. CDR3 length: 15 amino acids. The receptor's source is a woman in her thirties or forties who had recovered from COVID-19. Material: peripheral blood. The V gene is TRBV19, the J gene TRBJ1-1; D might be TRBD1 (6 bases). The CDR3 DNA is TGTGCCAGTAGTATAGGAACAGGGTGGTACACTGAAGCTTTCTTT. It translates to CASSIGTGWYTEAFF.